The subject of this entry is one T cell receptor (beta chain). Its antigen specificity is not known. No base quality information exists; no much larger clone differs at one position. What the time point label conveys for this sample: cycle 2 day 1 (C2D1) of nivolumab. Every trial patient had relapsed after autologous stem cell transplantation, and cohorts A, B and C differed in prior brentuximab vedotin exposure. The trial cohort was composed of approximately 60 patients with relapsed/refractory classical Hodgkin lymphoma, for whom complete response, partial response or progressive disease was recorded as best overall response. Single-agent nivolumab was administered to trial patients in the multi-cohort phase II CheckMate 205 trial. Best overall response was determined by an independent review committee according to the 2007 International Working Group response criteria. Trial PBMCs were collected immediately before nivolumab initiation (C1D1) and during therapy at cycle 2 day 1 and cycle 4 day 1. Peripheral blood was collected in 8 mL Vacutainer Cell Preparation Tubes, from which PBMCs were isolated by centrifugation and then cryopreserved.

Genomic DNA was isolated using the Qiagen DNeasy kit from unsorted PBMCs as well as from negatively selected CD4+ and CD8+ fractions. TCR beta CDR3 regions were amplified by immunoSEQ multiplex PCR using primers annealing to V and J segments. A synthetic immune receptor repertoire was used to minimize amplification bias, and remaining bias was computationally removed after sequencing. Per the source publication's procedure: Repertoire diversity was quantified as the Shannon entropy index using custom Python scripts. Unsorted, CD4+ and CD8+ repertoires were examined separately, except in combined analyses, for which CD4+ and CD8+ sequences were merged in silico. Clonal expansion was defined as a frequency increase of at least 2-fold after treatment compared with C1D1, and clones undetected at baseline were assigned a pseudocount of 0.5. Clones with 0 or 1 copy at C1D1 were classified as singleton clones, and clones with 2 or more copies were classified as non-singleton clones. Clones expanded in unsorted samples were assigned a CD4+, CD8+ or unknown annotation through matching of protein sequences in sorted samples from the same patient. Wilcoxon tests were applied to paired samples to test diversity changes from C1D1 to C4D1. As stored in TCRdb, this immuneACCESS dataset retains in-frame rearrangements with V and J assigned. A fraction of the clones does not appear; measured against another copy, unresolved V genes explain less than half of the discrepancy, and the remainder lacks a known reason. V and J calls and clone size come straight from that table; D and trimming were deduced from the DNA. A total of roughly 150,000 clones appear in this sample, 78% of them only once. The leading ten clones occupy roughly 8.4% of the sample.

This sample was included in a study of PD-1 blockade in classical Hodgkin lymphoma (dated by TCRdb to 2019 to 2021). With regard to the full study: Nivolumab dosing was 3 mg/kg intravenously every 2 weeks, continuing until either disease progression or unacceptable toxicity. A peripheral blood immune signature of response to PD-1 blockade in classical Hodgkin lymphoma was defined using TCR beta sequencing and CyTOF. Here is what the overall study found, with its caveats: Baseline diversity similar to that of newly diagnosed patients was observed in trial patients achieving complete response, whereas significantly lower diversity was observed in partial responders and progressors. Lower diversity was seen in patients whose nivolumab began less than 1 year after ASCT, and these patients were left out of later analyses so that immune reconstitution would not confound the results. A significant rise by C4D1 was seen in CD4+ but not CD8+ TCR diversity (p=0.0027 vs p=0.16), with the rise being most apparent in complete responders (p=0.02). Baseline TCR diversity was reported as lower in newly diagnosed patients than in healthy donors, and lower still in relapsed/refractory patients. Only a single clinical trial cohort was studied, and what caused the repertoire differences, possibly disease activity or prior therapy, remained undefined.

From a lookup of the germline V gene (reference sequence), CDR1 and CDR2 are LNHDA and SQIVND. Measured from the cysteine to the phenylalanine, the CDR3 is 20 residues long. Just CDR3 DNA is preserved here, 60 bases in frame from base 1. V is pared back by 3 bases and J by 1 base, with 28 bases lying between the germline termini. The TCR sequence derives from a human donor with classical Hodgkin lymphoma. The receptor chain draws on TRBV19 and TRBJ2-7; perhaps TRBD1 is the D gene, with 5 bases matching. Sequenced here: peripheral blood mononuclear cells (PBMCs), sampled before the second cycle of nivolumab. CDR3 region: CASSIHQGIGHQTQSYEQYF. The DNA sequence is given as TGTGCCAGTAGTATCCACCAGGGAATTGGCCACCAGACACAATCCTACGAGCAGTACTTC.